These 11 T cell receptor beta chains originate from one sample sequenced in a study of blood T cell repertoires in COVID-19. TCRdb's table, derived via immunoSEQ multiplex PCR, lists solely in-frame clones and lacks some. This table holds tens of thousands of clones, roughly 80% found once. Sequences were obtained from peripheral blood. These TCRs come from a human donor in a cohort sampled during active COVID-19.

The chain is built from TRBV3-1 (or the pseudogene TRBV3-2) and TRBJ2-4; TRBD2 aligns across 8 bases. This CDR3 spans 19 amino acids. With 0 bases clipped from V and 0 bases from J, the junction kept 10 bases outside the gene matches. Germline values: CDR1 LGHDT, CDR2 YNNKEL (reference sequence). The CDR3 sequence is CASSQDPGGGTLAKNIQYF. The DNA for the CDR3 is TGTGCCAGCAGCCAAGATCCGGGCGGGGGGACCTTAGCCAAAAACATTCAGTACTTC.

The chain has TRBV30 and TRBJ2-7; tentative D call: TRBD1 (6 bases). This CDR3 region has 14 residues. Trimming stripped 0 bases from V and 1 base from J, with 10 bases between. Per the germline V gene, CDR1 is GTSNPN and CDR2 is SVGIG (reference sequence). The CDR3 loop is CAWSVSRGSYEQYF. The CDR3 DNA reads TGTGCCTGGAGTGTAAGCAGGGGTTCCTACGAGCAGTACTTC.

The table lists this clone with a count of one. The gene calls are TRBV6-4 and TRBJ1-1; TRBD1 matches 8 bases. The J segment lost 1 base and the V segment lost 9 bases, leaving 10 bases of the junction unmatched. The length of the CDR3 is 15 residues. Per germline, CDR1 MRHNA and CDR2 SNTAGT. CDR3 amino acids: CARVLSQGANTEAFF. The CDR3 nucleotides are TGTGCCAGAGTACTTAGCCAGGGGGCGAACACTGAAGCTTTCTTT.

The chain uses TRBV7-9 and TRBJ1-1; TRBD1 is a possible D gene (5 bases). Trimming took off 3 bases at V and 4 bases at J, with 9 bases between the two ends. Germline V gives CDR1 SEHNR, CDR2 FQNEAQ (reference sequence). This CDR3 is built from 13 residues. The CDR3 region has the DNA TGTGCCAGCAGCTTGACAGTTGGCACTGAAGCTTTCTTT. Translation gives CASSLTVGTEAFF.

The chain combines TRBV19 with TRBJ2-5, with 8 bases matching TRBD1. This CDR3 spans 16 amino acids. Germline V gene sequence: CDR1 LNHDA, CDR2 SQIVND (reference sequence). The V gene end was trimmed by 7 bases and the J gene end by 4 bases; junction bases not matched to a gene: 14. As DNA, the CDR3 is TGTGCCAGTAAAAAATTGACAGGGGTGCCCGGAGAGACCCAGTACTTC. This encodes CASKKLTGVPGETQYF.

This clone was detected a few times. V gene TRBV24-1 combines with J gene TRBJ2-5; TRBD2 is a possible D gene (7 bases). Trimming removed 7 bases at V and 2 bases at J, with 16 bases between. There are 15 residues in the CDR3. The germline CDR1 and CDR2 sequences are KGHDR and SFDVKD. CDR3 DNA: TGTGCCACCAGAGCCCGGGGGGCTGGACAAGAGACCCAGTACTTC. Protein product: CATRARGAGQETQYF.

This chain connects TRBV5-1 to TRBJ2-5, with 16 bases aligning to TRBD2. CDR3 length equals 16 residues. Germline V gene lookup returns CDR1 SGHRS and CDR2 YFSETQ. With 4 bases clipped from V and 4 bases from J, the junction kept 4 bases outside the gene matches. The CDR3 DNA reads as TGCGCCAGCAGCACGGGGACTAGCGGGGGGGCAGAGACCCAGTACTTC. Translation gives CASSTGTSGGAETQYF. The full variable domain, its missing parts supplied by reference TRBV5-1 and TRBJ2-5, is KAGVTQTPRYLIKTRGQQVTLSCSPISGHRSVSWYQQTPGQGLQFLFEYFSETQRNKGNFPGRFSGRQFSNSRSEMNVSTLELGDSALYLCASSTGTSGGAETQYFGPGTRLLVL.

This chain joins TRBV13 and TRBJ1-2, with 11 positions matching TRBD1. Trimming removed 6 bases from V and 5 bases from J; junction bases left unmatched: 8. The CDR3 runs to 15 residues. The germline V gene has CDR1 PRHDT and CDR2 FYEKMQ (reference sequence). CDR3 nucleotide sequence: TGTGCCAGCAGGCATCCCGGGACAGGGGGTTATGGCTACACCTTC. Its protein product is CASRHPGTGGYGYTF.

The chain has TRBV5-1 and TRBJ2-7; D unresolved. V shed 1 base and J shed 6 bases, with 23 bases lying between them. The CDR3 is made up of 17 amino acids. The germline V gene has CDR1 SGHRS and CDR2 YFSETQ. This CDR3 is CASSLNSLAVQRGEQYF. The CDR3 region has the DNA TGCGCCAGCAGCTTGAATAGTCTCGCGGTACAAAGAGGCGAGCAGTACTTC.

The chain carries TRBV11-2 and TRBJ2-3; a weak D match, TRBD1 (5 bases). In germline, CDR1 is SGHAT, CDR2 FQNNGV. The CDR3 totals 15 residues. The ends were cut back, 5 bases at V and 1 base at J, with 13 bases in the middle. The CDR3 DNA follows: TGTGCCAGCAGCAACCAGGGTCGAGGCACAGATACGCAGTATTTT. It translates to CASSNQGRGTDTQYF.

The rearrangement joins TRBV18 to TRBJ1-5, with D unresolved. Germline assignment: CDR1 KGHSH and CDR2 LQKENI. Trimming stripped 5 bases from V and 0 bases from J, with 14 bases between. This CDR3 spans 16 amino acids. CDR3 sequence (DNA): TGTGCCAGCTCAAAATCGGGGTTATCTAGCAATCAGCCCCAGCATTTT. Translation: CASSKSGLSSNQPQHF.